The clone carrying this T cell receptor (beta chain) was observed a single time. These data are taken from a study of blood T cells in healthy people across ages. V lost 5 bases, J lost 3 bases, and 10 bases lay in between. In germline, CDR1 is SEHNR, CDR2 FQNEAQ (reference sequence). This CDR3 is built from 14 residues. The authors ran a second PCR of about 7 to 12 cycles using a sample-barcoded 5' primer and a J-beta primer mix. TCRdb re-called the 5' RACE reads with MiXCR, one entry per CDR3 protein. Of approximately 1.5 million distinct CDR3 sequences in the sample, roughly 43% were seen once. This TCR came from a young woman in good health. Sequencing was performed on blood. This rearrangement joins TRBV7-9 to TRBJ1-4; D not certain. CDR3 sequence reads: CASSPRSANEKLFF. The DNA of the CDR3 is TGTGCCAGCAGCCCCCGGAGTGCTAATGAAAAACTGTTTTTT.